Below, 13 T cell receptor beta chains from the same sample are listed, as sequenced in a study of T cell responses to AZD1222 COVID-19 vaccine. Data came from immunoSEQ multiplex PCR; TCRdb stores just in-frame clones and leaves some out. This table holds fewer than 130,000 clones, around 94% found once. Sample: peripheral blood, taken on day 0 of AZD1222 vaccination. Receptors were obtained from an adult in good health.

The V gene is TRBV10-3, the J gene TRBJ1-5; tentative D call: TRBD1 (5 bases). V was cut by 3 bases and J by 4 bases, with 10 bases left in between. CDR1 and CDR2 (germline): ENHRY, SYGVKD. This CDR3 contains 14 residues. CDR3 nucleotides: TGTGCCATCAGTGAAAGACAGAGTAATCAGCCCCAGCATTTT. It specifies CAISERQSNQPQHF.

The rearrangement uses TRBV19 and TRBJ1-2; 7 bases line up with TRBD1. Trimming at V came to 5 bases and at J to 3 bases, leaving 9 bases not matched to a gene. Germline V CDR1 and CDR2: LNHDA, SQIVND (reference sequence). The CDR3 consists of 15 residues. The CDR3: CASSPPGTEHYGYTF. For the CDR3, the DNA is TGTGCCAGTAGTCCACCCGGGACAGAACACTATGGCTACACCTTC.

The gene calls are TRBV5-6 and TRBJ1-1, with D maybe TRBD1 (5 bases). Trimming took 0 bases from V and 7 from J, leaving 10 bases between them. CDR3 length: 13 amino acids. Looked up from germline, CDR1 is SGHDT and CDR2 is YYEEEE. The CDR3 nucleotides read TGTGCCAGCAGCTTGGTGTGGGGGAGTGAAGCTTTCTTT. Translated, it gives CASSLVWGSEAFF.

The chain carries TRBV7-6 and TRBJ1-1; D is possibly TRBD1 (6 bases). Germline V gives CDR1 SGHVS, CDR2 FNYEAQ. This CDR3 has 14 amino acids. The germline V and J ends were trimmed by 2 bases and 2 bases, with 9 bases remaining between them. In nucleotides, the CDR3 is TGTGCCAGCAGCTTAACAGGGCTTAACACTGAAGCTTTCTTT. This translates into CASSLTGLNTEAFF. The whole variable domain, filled in from reference TRBV7-6 and TRBJ1-1, reads GAGVSQSPRYKVTKRGQDVALRCDPISGHVSLYWYRQALGQGPEFLTYFNYEAQQDKSGLPNDRFSAERPEGSISTLTIQRTEQRDSAMYRCASSLTGLNTEAFFGQGTRLTVV.

The chain joins TRBV6-5 to TRBJ1-4; TRBD1 is a possible D gene (5 bases). This CDR3 comprises 13 residues. Germline V CDR1 and CDR2: MNHEY, SVGAGI. The V and J ends lost 6 bases and 8 bases respectively, with 13 bases between them. The CDR3 sequence is CASRRLQDEKLFF. In DNA, the CDR3 is TGTGCCAGCAGGCGATTACAGGACGAAAAACTGTTTTTT.

The chain is built from TRBV12-5 and TRBJ1-1, with unresolved D. The CDR3 totals 15 residues. CDR1 and CDR2 from the germline V gene are LGHNT and FRNRAP. The V and J ends lost 0 bases and 0 bases respectively, with 8 bases between them. The CDR3 nucleotides read TGTGCTAGTGGTTTGGTAAAGGCATTGAACACTGAAGCTTTCTTT. Protein sequence: CASGLVKALNTEAFF.

The V call is TRBV2, the J call TRBJ2-6; D remains unclear. The germline V gene has CDR1 SNHLY and CDR2 FYNNEI. Trimming pared 6 bases from V and 0 bases from J, leaving 6 bases between. The CDR3 loop spans 14 amino acids. CDR3 loop: CASRVFSGANVLTF. The DNA for the CDR3 is TGTGCCAGCAGAGTATTCTCTGGGGCCAACGTCCTGACTTTC.

The chain recombines TRBV3-1 (or the pseudogene TRBV3-2) with TRBJ2-1; D call uncertain. V was pared by 4 bases and J by 7 bases, with 8 bases between. The CDR3 is made up of 12 amino acids. The germline V gene encodes CDR1 LGHDT and CDR2 YNNKEL (reference sequence). The CDR3 DNA reads TGTGCCAGCAGCCGGACGAGGAATGAGCAGTTCTTC. Translated, it gives CASSRTRNEQFF.

This clone was counted between two and nine times. The gene calls are TRBV11-2 and TRBJ1-1; TRBD1 is a possible D gene (5 bases). The CDR3 consists of 13 residues. Trimming pared 1 base from V and 7 bases from J, leaving 10 bases between. Germline CDR1 and CDR2: SGHAT and FQNNGV. In DNA form, the CDR3 reads TGTGCCAGCAGCTTAGGCGGACACAGTGAAGCTTTCTTT. Protein sequence: CASSLGGHSEAFF.

V is TRBV28 and J is TRBJ2-1, with 13 bases identical to TRBD2. The length of the CDR3 is 17 residues. The trim removed 8 bases at V and 0 bases at J, leaving 7 bases unmatched. Germline V lookup: CDR1 MDHEN, CDR2 SYDVKM. The DNA of the CDR3 is TGTGCCAGCTATAGGACTAGCGGGAGTTACTCCTACAATGAGCAGTTCTTC. This gives the protein CASYRTSGSYSYNEQFF. The variable domain in full, with the rest retrieved from reference TRBV28 and TRBJ2-1, is DVKVTQSSRYLVKRTGEKVFLECVQDMDHENMFWYRQDPGLGLRLIYFSYDVKMKEKGDIPEGYSVSREKKERFSLILESASTNQTSMYLCASYRTSGSYSYNEQFFGPGTRLTVL.

This clone was recorded only once. The chain has TRBV19 and TRBJ1-6; D remains unclear. V lost 6 bases, J lost 6 bases, and 18 bases lay in between. CDR1 is LNHDA and CDR2 is SQIVND in the germline V gene (reference sequence). The length of the CDR3 is 16 residues. The CDR3 nucleotides read TGTGCCAGTAGCGGTTCCGGCAGAGGGCTTAATTCACCCCTCCACTTT. It yields the protein CASSGSGRGLNSPLHF.

This chain joins TRBV29-1 and TRBJ2-7; possibly TRBD1 or TRBD2 for D (6 bases each). The germline V gene encodes CDR1 SQVTM and CDR2 ANQGSEA. This CDR3 region has 12 residues. V gave up 3 bases and J gave up 5 bases, with 11 bases separating them. The CDR3 loop reads CSVEQGGNEQYF. In DNA, the CDR3 is TGCAGCGTTGAGCAAGGGGGGAACGAGCAGTACTTC.

The V and J genes are TRBV9 and TRBJ1-2; 9 nucleotides line up with TRBD1. The CDR3 consists of 17 residues. CDR1 and CDR2 from the germline V gene are SGDLS and YYNGEE. J lost 0 bases, V lost 3 bases, and 9 bases had no gene match. CDR3 protein: CASSAQGQGLSNYGYTF. The CDR3 DNA reads TGTGCCAGCAGCGCCCAGGGACAGGGTTTATCTAACTATGGCTACACCTTC.